Presented here are 31 T cell receptor beta chains from one specimen sequenced in a study of graft-versus-host responses after intestinal transplantation. Measured with immunoSEQ multiplex PCR; TCRdb has only the in-frame clones, and not every one. The sample lists fewer than 120,000 clones, approximately 92% occurring once. No antigen has been identified for these receptors. The material was unstimulated CD8+ T cells sorted from spleen or lymph node cells, obtained before intestinal transplant. Receptor source: a human donor who received an intestinal transplant.

V and J are TRBV23-1 and TRBJ1-5; maybe TRBD1 (5 bases). TRBV23-1 is recorded as an ORF, its role being uncertain. The V end was cut by 0 bases, the J end by 2 bases, with 11 bases between. The CDR3 length is 16 residues. DNA of the CDR3: TGCGCCAGCAGTCAATCGAGGCGGGGCTGCAATCAGCCCCAGCATTTT. Its translation: CASSQSRRGCNQPQHF.

The chain couples TRBV6-1 to TRBJ2-1, with 11 bases identical to TRBD2. J lost 5 bases, V lost 5 bases, and 5 bases had no gene match. This CDR3 spans 15 amino acids. Germline V lookup: CDR1 MNHNS, CDR2 SASEGT. CDR3 sequence reads: CASSFSGRADNEQFF. The CDR3 region has the DNA TGTGCCAGCAGTTTTAGCGGGAGGGCCGACAATGAGCAGTTCTTC.

The chain joins TRBV7-6 to TRBJ2-5; 10 bases are shared with TRBD2. The CDR3 is 15 residues long. Germline-derived CDR1 and CDR2 are SGHVS and FNYEAQ. The trim removed 1 base at V and 6 bases at J, leaving 5 bases unmatched. CDR3 amino acids: CASSLEAGGGKTQYF. The CDR3 DNA sequence: TGTGCCAGCAGCTTAGAAGCGGGAGGGGGAAAGACCCAGTACTTC.

The V gene is TRBV4-2, the J gene TRBJ2-7, with TRBD2 matching 11 bases. The germline V gene has CDR1 LGHNA and CDR2 YNFKEQ. This CDR3 has 16 amino acids. The V gene end was trimmed by 3 bases and the J gene end by 0 bases; junction bases not matched to a gene: 4. The CDR3 sequence is CASSHTSGGSSYEQYF. The CDR3 DNA is TGTGCCAGCAGCCACACTAGCGGGGGAAGCTCCTACGAGCAGTACTTC.

The CDR3, as DNA: TGTGCCAGCAGCTTAGAATTAGTGGATCCCCCTGACGAGCAGTACTTC. This translates into CASSLELVDPPDEQYF. The rearrangement links TRBV7-8 to TRBJ2-7, with D uncertain. Germline V gene lookup returns CDR1 SGHVS and CDR2 FQNEAQ. The V gene lost 1 base and the J gene lost 5 bases, with 18 bases spanning the gap. This CDR3 has 16 residues.

This chain connects TRBV9 to TRBJ1-2; D is uncertain. The CDR3 extends over 15 amino acids. Between the trimmed V and J ends, which lost 3 bases and 0 bases, there was a span of 12 bases. Germline V gives CDR1 SGDLS, CDR2 YYNGEE. CDR3 amino acids: CASSAPTDTNYGYTF. CDR3 in DNA: TGTGCCAGCAGCGCACCGACGGATACTAACTATGGCTACACCTTC.

The genes are TRBV6-1 and TRBJ1-2, with unresolved D. V lost 4 bases, J lost 4 bases, and 13 bases lay in between. The germline V gene encodes CDR1 MNHNS and CDR2 SASEGT. The CDR3 covers 14 residues. CDR3 protein: CASSVVYLGYGYTF. The CDR3 coding sequence is TGTGCCAGCAGTGTCGTCTACCTGGGCTATGGCTACACCTTC.

The chain employs TRBV19 and TRBJ2-1, with TRBD2 matching 7 bases. This CDR3 has 14 residues. Germline CDR1 reads LNHDA; CDR2 reads SQIVND (reference sequence). Germline trimming cut 6 bases from V and 9 bases from J; bases unmatched to any gene: 11. In DNA, the CDR3 is TGTGCCAGTAGCGGCTGGGGGGGTTCGGGTGAGCAGTTCTTC. Translated: CASSGWGGSGEQFF. Based on the CDR3 plus reference TRBV19 and TRBJ2-1, the full variable domain is DGGITQSPKYLFRKEGQNVTLSCEQNLNHDAMYWYRQDPGQGLRLIYYSQIVNDFQKGDIAEGYSVSREKKESFPLTVTSAQKNPTAFYLCASSGWGGSGEQFFGPGTRLTVL.

The chain is built from TRBV4-1 and TRBJ1-1; 9 bases line up with TRBD1. The CDR3 is 15 amino acids. The J segment lost 6 bases and the V segment lost 4 bases, leaving 9 bases of the junction unmatched. Germline CDR1 is MGHRA and CDR2 is YSYEKL. CDR3 region: CASSLTGQGMSEAFF. The CDR3 region has the DNA TGCGCCAGCAGCCTCACCGGACAGGGGATGTCTGAAGCTTTCTTT.

The chain has TRBV4-1 and TRBJ1-4; 7 bases agree with TRBD1. The trim removed 0 bases at V and 4 bases at J, leaving 8 bases unmatched. Germline CDR1 reads MGHRA; CDR2 reads YSYEKL. The CDR3 has 17 residues. CDR3: CASSQDRGGQLNEKLFF. DNA of the CDR3: TGCGCCAGCAGCCAAGATCGGGGGGGACAGCTTAATGAAAAACTGTTTTTT.

This chain links TRBV4-1 with TRBJ1-2; D is perhaps TRBD1 (5 bases). Trimming left V 1 base short and J 5 bases short, with 23 bases between. The length of the CDR3 is 18 residues. Germline CDR1 reads MGHRA; CDR2 reads YSYEKL. The CDR3 DNA is TGCGCCAGCAGCCAAGGCCCTGGAACAGGCCTTCTTCGGTATGGCTACACCTTC. It encodes CASSQGPGTGLLRYGYTF.

This clone was counted once. The gene calls are TRBV27 and TRBJ2-5; 8 bases are a match to TRBD1. V trimming: 7 bases; J trimming: 4 bases; junction bases outside the gene matches: 11. The germline V gene has CDR1 MNHEY and CDR2 SMNVEV (reference sequence). The CDR3 has 15 residues. The CDR3 region has the DNA TGTGCCAGCAATCCCCAGGGGGCGAGAGGAGAGACCCAGTACTTC. This sequence encodes CASNPQGARGETQYF.

The chain uses TRBV2 and TRBJ2-3; 11 bases match TRBD2. Per the germline V gene, CDR1 is SNHLY and CDR2 is FYNNEI. Trimming removed 8 bases from V and 2 bases from J; junction bases left unmatched: 6. The CDR3 is 15 residues long. CDR3 sequence: CASPGTSGPTDTQYF. In DNA, the CDR3 is TGTGCCAGCCCCGGGACTAGCGGACCCACAGATACGCAGTATTTT.

The chain combines TRBV28 with TRBJ2-1; D remains unclear. The V gene's germline CDR1 is MDHEN and CDR2 SYDVKM. The CDR3 sequence is 11 residues long. Trimming cost V 5 bases and J 5 bases, with 4 bases left between them. The CDR3 reads CASSKNNEQFF. The CDR3 bases are TGTGCCAGCAGTAAAAACAATGAGCAGTTCTTC.

J is TRBJ2-1 and V is TRBV11-2; possibly TRBD1 for D (6 bases). The CDR3 has 13 residues. V was clipped by 5 bases and J by 4 bases, with 9 bases between them. Germline V CDR1 and CDR2: SGHAT, FQNNGV. The CDR3, as DNA: TGTGCCAGCAGCGTCGGACAGTACAATGAGCAGTTCTTC. It specifies CASSVGQYNEQFF.

The chain carries TRBV7-9 and TRBJ2-5; possibly TRBD1 for D (5 bases). The end of the DNA aligns better with TRBJ2-7, so the J call may be wrong. The CDR3 length is 14 residues. Germline lookup yields CDR1 SEHNR and CDR2 FQNEAQ (reference sequence). In nucleotides, the CDR3 is TGTGCCAGCAGCCCAGGGATTGGGATTGACGAGCAGTACTTC. It specifies CASSPGIGIDEQYF.

Note on this clone: Other DNA sequences in this specimen translate into the identical CDR3. This chain connects TRBV5-1 to TRBJ2-7, with 11 bases fitting TRBD1. The germline V gene encodes CDR1 SGHRS and CDR2 YFSETQ. This CDR3 comprises 14 residues. J lost 4 bases, V lost 4 bases, and 4 bases had no gene match. DNA for the CDR3: TGCGCCAGCAGCCCCGGACAGGGGGCGTACGAGCAGTACTTC. Residues: CASSPGQGAYEQYF.

The V call is TRBV11-1, the J call TRBJ2-3; no clear D gene. V shed 2 bases and J shed 0 bases, with 9 bases lying between them. The CDR3 covers 15 residues. Looked up from germline, CDR1 is SGHAT and CDR2 is FQDESV (reference sequence). CDR3 coding DNA: TGTGCCAGCAGCTTAAGACTTTCTAGCACAGATACGCAGTATTTT. Its protein product is CASSLRLSSTDTQYF.

V usage is TRBV6-1 and J usage is TRBJ1-1; D gene ambiguous. Germline V CDR1 and CDR2: MNHNS, SASEGT. The CDR3 consists of 12 residues. The V end was cut by 7 bases, the J end by 7 bases, with 13 bases between. The chain's CDR3 is CASTPPGVEAFF. In nucleotides, the CDR3 is TGTGCCAGCACTCCCCCCGGTGTTGAAGCTTTCTTT.

V is TRBV20-1 and J is TRBJ2-7; D is uncertain. Trimming left V 5 bases short and J 2 bases short, with 7 bases between. The CDR3 length is 11 residues. CDR1 DFQATT and CDR2 SNEGSKA come from the germline V gene (reference sequence). DNA of the CDR3: TGCAGTGCTCGTTTAGCCTACGAGCAGTACTTC. This sequence encodes CSARLAYEQYF.

The chain employs TRBV6-5 and TRBJ1-1, with D tentatively TRBD1 (5 bases). This CDR3 region has 13 residues. V was clipped by 2 bases and J by 5 bases, with 9 bases between them. Looked up from germline, CDR1 is MNHEY and CDR2 is SVGAGI. The CDR3 region has the DNA TGTGCCAGCAGTTACCTAGGGGTTACTGAAGCTTTCTTT. Protein: CASSYLGVTEAFF.

This clone appeared a single time. The CDR3 nucleotides read TGTGCCAGCAGCTTAGATAGGGGCCACAGTCCTAAGGGAGAGACCCAGTACTTC. Encoded protein: CASSLDRGHSPKGETQYF. This chain connects TRBV7-6 to TRBJ2-5; D possibly corresponds to TRBD1 (5 bases). Trimming stripped 1 base from V and 4 bases from J, with 22 bases between. CDR1 and CDR2 from the germline V gene are SGHVS and FNYEAQ. This CDR3 spans 18 amino acids.

Only a few counts were recorded for this clone. The chain recombines TRBV12-5 with TRBJ2-1; D unclear. The CDR3 covers 12 residues. The V gene's germline CDR1 is LGHNT and CDR2 FRNRAP. V lost 0 bases to trimming and J lost 10 bases, with 7 bases between them. In DNA, the CDR3 is TGTGCTAGTGGTTTGGTGGGCGGAGAGCAGTTCTTC. Translation: CASGLVGGEQFF.

The chain combines TRBV7-9 with TRBJ1-1; no firm D call. V lost 1 base, J lost 0 bases, and 9 bases lay in between. The germline V gene encodes CDR1 SEHNR and CDR2 FQNEAQ (reference sequence). The CDR3 has 15 amino acids. CDR3 sequence: CASSLGTVMNTEAFF. As DNA, the CDR3 is TGTGCCAGCAGCTTAGGTACCGTCATGAACACTGAAGCTTTCTTT. The full variable domain, its missing parts supplied by reference TRBV7-9 and TRBJ1-1, is DTGVSQNPRHKITKRGQNVTFRCDPISEHNRLYWYRQTLGQGPEFLTYFQNEAQLEKSRLLSDRFSAERPKGSFSTLEIQRTEQGDSAMYLCASSLGTVMNTEAFFGQGTRLTVV.

J is TRBJ2-3 and V is TRBV19, with D perhaps assigned TRBD1 or TRBD2 (6 bases each). This CDR3 comprises 15 residues. Germline assignment: CDR1 LNHDA and CDR2 SQIVND (reference sequence). V shed 0 bases and J shed 2 bases, with 9 bases lying between them. CDR3 nucleotides: TGTGCCAGTAGTATAGATAGGGGGGTCACAGATACGCAGTATTTT. It yields the protein CASSIDRGVTDTQYF.

This clone appeared a few times. The J gene is TRBJ2-3, the V gene TRBV19; D not resolved. In germline, CDR1 is LNHDA, CDR2 SQIVND (reference sequence). CDR3 size: 13 residues. Trimming pared 6 bases from V and 0 bases from J, leaving 7 bases between. CDR3 amino acids: CASRQPSTDTQYF. The CDR3 DNA is TGTGCCAGTAGGCAACCTAGCACAGATACGCAGTATTTT.

The CDR3 protein is CASSVGKEQFF. The CDR3 bases are TGTGCCAGCAGTGTCGGGAAAGAGCAGTTCTTC. This rearrangement joins TRBV6-4 to TRBJ2-1; perhaps TRBD2 as D (5 bases). Germline assignment: CDR1 MRHNA and CDR2 SNTAGT. This CDR3 contains 11 residues. Trimming stripped 4 bases from V and 10 bases from J, with 8 bases between.

The chain uses TRBV6-1 and TRBJ2-2; 9 positions agree with TRBD2. CDR3 length: 14 residues. The ends lost 6 bases at V and 1 base at J; junction bases unmatched: 0. Germline V gene lookup returns CDR1 MNHNS and CDR2 SASEGT. CDR3 nucleotide sequence: TGTGCCAGCAGAGCGGGAGGGAACACCGGGGAGCTGTTTTTT. Protein product: CASRAGGNTGELFF.

The chain has TRBV29-1 and TRBJ1-1, with TRBD1 matching 9 bases. This CDR3 has 12 amino acids. With V trimmed by 7 bases and J by 6 bases, 6 bases remained unmatched. CDR1 and CDR2 (germline): SQVTM, ANQGSEA. The CDR3 sequence: CSARTGVAEAFF. For the CDR3, the DNA is TGCAGCGCCCGGACAGGGGTGGCTGAAGCTTTCTTT.

The chain couples TRBV28 to TRBJ1-2; TRBD1 is a possible D gene (5 bases). The CDR3 has 13 residues. Germline V gene sequence: CDR1 MDHEN, CDR2 SYDVKM. Trimming took 3 bases from V and 4 from J, leaving 9 bases between them. The CDR3 loop is CASSFDSRYGYTF. CDR3 nucleotide sequence: TGTGCCAGCAGTTTTGACAGCCGCTATGGCTACACCTTC.

In this sample, this clone turned up a few times. The chain couples TRBV4-1 to TRBJ2-7, with D uncertain. The ends were cut back, 0 bases at V and 4 bases at J, with 13 bases in the middle. The length of the CDR3 is 15 residues. Germline V CDR1 and CDR2: MGHRA, YSYEKL. The DNA of the CDR3 is TGCGCCAGCAGCCAAGAAGCCTCAGTGGGTTACGAGCAGTACTTC. Encoded protein: CASSQEASVGYEQYF.